These 9 T cell receptor beta chains came from one sample sequenced in a study of cytomegalovirus exposure and HLA in healthy donors. The study ran its PCR with 60 Vbeta and 13 Jbeta primers. Repertoires were generated with immunoSEQ multiplex PCR, while TCRdb's copy carries only in-frame clones and drops some. The table includes 140,000 or so clones, 55% to 85% detected once. The material sequenced was PBMCs. These receptor sequences come from a man aged 35 to 55 in good health and CMV-seronegative.

This clone showed up just a few times. The chain joins TRBV11-2 to TRBJ2-7; 7 bases match TRBD1. The CDR3 spans 14 residues. CDR1 is SGHAT, CDR2 FQNNGV, per germline. V shed 5 bases and J 4 bases; nucleotides not matched to a gene: 8. The CDR3 sequence is CASSLLDREYEQYF. CDR3 nucleotides: TGTGCCAGCAGCCTGCTCGACAGGGAATACGAGCAGTACTTC. The entire variable domain, with the rest obtained from reference TRBV11-2 and TRBJ2-7, is as follows: EAGVAQSPRYKIIEKRQSVAFWCNPISGHATLYWYQQILGQGPKLLIQFQNNGVVDDSQLPKDRFSAERLKGVDSTLKIQPAKLEDSAVYLCASSLLDREYEQYFGPGTRLTVT.

V usage is TRBV30 and J usage is TRBJ1-4; TRBD1 matches at 10 bases. Germline CDR1 reads GTSNPN; CDR2 reads SVGIG (reference sequence). The CDR3 totals 16 residues. With 3 bases clipped from V and 8 bases from J, the junction kept 12 bases outside the gene matches. The CDR3 DNA reads TGTGCCTGGAGCACGACCGGACAGGGGGTTTGGGAAAAACTGTTTTTT. Translated: CAWSTTGQGVWEKLFF.

CDR3 residues: CASSRGNSGGQETQYF. The CDR3 DNA follows: TGCGCCAGCAGCCGCGGCAATAGCGGGGGCCAAGAGACCCAGTACTTC. This chain connects TRBV4-1 to TRBJ2-5, with 9 bases identical to TRBD2. Germline loops: CDR1 MGHRA, CDR2 YSYEKL. The V segment lost 4 bases and the J segment 1 base; nucleotides outside the gene matches: 7. The CDR3 is 16 residues long.

The chain employs TRBV7-2 and TRBJ1-3; a possible D gene is TRBD1 (5 bases). Trimming took off 0 bases at V and 1 base at J, with 7 bases between the two ends. Germline CDR1 reads SGHTA; CDR2 reads FQGNSA. There are 15 residues in the CDR3. The CDR3: CASSLAGGSGNTIYF. Here the CDR3 DNA reads TGTGCCAGCAGCTTAGCGGGGGGATCTGGAAACACCATATATTTT. The whole variable domain, filled in from reference TRBV7-2 and TRBJ1-3, reads GAGVSQSPSNKVTEKGKDVELRCDPISGHTALYWYRQSLGQGLEFLIYFQGNSAPDKSGLPSDRFSAERTGGSVSTLTIQRTQQEDSAVYLCASSLAGGSGNTIYFGEGSWLTVV.

The chain links TRBV30 to TRBJ2-6; D might be TRBD2 (5 bases). Germline CDR1 is GTSNPN and CDR2 is SVGIG (reference sequence). The CDR3 runs to 17 residues. Trimming took off 2 bases at V and 0 bases at J, with 14 bases between the two ends. The CDR3 here is CAWSLGDSSSGANVLTF. The DNA of the CDR3 is TGTGCCTGGAGTTTGGGAGACTCGTCCTCTGGGGCCAACGTCCTGACTTTC.

This chain uses TRBV4-3 with TRBJ2-1; the match to TRBD1 covers 7 bases. CDR1 is LGHNA and CDR2 is YSLEER in the germline V gene. The CDR3 is 13 amino acids. V was clipped by 4 bases and J by 7 bases; unmatched bases: 4. The CDR3 loop is CASSPEGANEQFF. In DNA form, the CDR3 reads TGCGCCAGCAGCCCAGAGGGGGCGAATGAGCAGTTCTTC.

This chain joins TRBV11-2 and TRBJ1-5; D gene ambiguous. Germline V lookup: CDR1 SGHAT, CDR2 FQNNGV. Trimming pared 3 bases from V and 5 bases from J, leaving 8 bases between. CDR3 size: 13 residues. CDR3 coding DNA: TGTGCCAGCAGCTTTGGCGGGTATCAGCCCCAGCATTTT. This gives the protein CASSFGGYQPQHF.

The chain recombines TRBV9 with TRBJ2-1, with 9 nucleotides matching TRBD1. CDR3 length: 15 amino acids. The V gene's germline CDR1 is SGDLS and CDR2 YYNGEE. J gave up 6 bases and V 0 bases, and 4 bases lay outside the gene matches. The CDR3 DNA reads TGTGCCAGCAGCGTAGGGACAGGGGCTACCAATGAGCAGTTCTTC. Protein: CASSVGTGATNEQFF.

V and J are TRBV28 and TRBJ2-1, with a tentative D call TRBD1 (5 bases). The CDR3 spans 14 residues. V gave up 5 bases and J gave up 5 bases, with 13 bases separating them. The germline CDR1 and CDR2 sequences are MDHEN and SYDVKM. CDR3 region: CASSQQTVNNEQFF. CDR3 DNA: TGTGCCAGCAGTCAACAGACAGTTAACAATGAGCAGTTCTTC.